This TCR beta chain was sequenced for a study of T-cell memory formation after mild COVID-19. Overall study findings and caveats: Confirmation was lacking for SARS-CoV-2 specificity of second-wave clones that peaked on day 37. Pre-infection memory carried some responding clones, suggesting that cross-reactive memory joined.

Researchers used 5'RACE with constant-segment primers to make TCR alpha and TCR beta cDNA libraries that carry sample barcodes and UMIs. TCRdb reprocessed the 5' RACE reads with MiXCR, giving one entry per CDR3 protein. Found here are hundreds of thousands of distinct CDR3 sequences, 18% of them singletons; the top ten hold 12%. V was clipped by 3 bases and J by 4 bases; unmatched bases: 7. This CDR3 comprises 15 residues. The germline V gene has CDR1 DFQATT and CDR2 SNEGSKA (reference sequence). With respect to this clonotype: What it binds is not known.

The specimen sequenced was PBMCs or a T cell subset sorted from them (not recorded which). The chain joins TRBV20-1 to TRBJ2-7; 12 nucleotides line up with TRBD1. This TCR derives from an adult woman who had mild COVID-19 (a few samples of this study predate the infection). Cell type and time point are not known. CDR3 DNA: TGCAGTGCTAGTGGGACAGGGGGCGTGGGGTACGAGCAGTACTTC. Residues: CSASGTGGVGYEQYF.